This TCR beta chain was profiled in a study of Ad26.COV2.S vaccination and SARS-CoV-2 variants. Treatment of the sample: about 20 received Ad26.COV2.S at low or high dose, single or two shots; 5 received placebo; per-sample allocation not given. It was on day 63 after the first vaccine or placebo injection that samples were taken. Vaccine was an Ad26 vector expressing Wuhan-strain SARS-CoV-2 spike. Findings of the study overall: While placebo recipients had lower spike-specific TCR breadth, vaccine recipients had more.

The CDR3 spans 12 residues. The germline V gene has CDR1 SGDLS and CDR2 YYNGEE. The V end lost 4 bases, the J end lost 6 bases, and 8 bases lay between the germline ends. The data were produced by immunoSEQ multiplex PCR, yet TCRdb's version contains in-frame clones alone and is incomplete. The sample carries over 300,000 clones, about 80% recorded once. With respect to this clone: As yet, its antigen is unknown.

This material consisted of peripheral blood, taken in a trial of Ad26.COV2.S vaccine versus placebo. This rearrangement joins TRBV9 to TRBJ2-1; D is undetermined. The receptor's source is a person between 18 and 65 years old who received the Ad26.COV2.S COVID-19 vaccine or a placebo. The CDR3 DNA reads as TGTGCCAGCAGCCCTCAGTTCAATGAGCAGTTCTTC. This translates into CASSPQFNEQFF.